This T cell receptor (beta chain) came from a study of technical replicates of blood from a handful of donors. Repertoires were generated with immunoSEQ multiplex PCR, while TCRdb's copy carries only in-frame clones and drops some. The sample lists tens of thousands of clones, 90% to 95% occurring once. Germline loops: CDR1 LGHNA, CDR2 YSLEER. This CDR3 region has 13 residues. The V end lost 4 bases, the J end lost 8 bases, and 11 bases lay between the germline ends. This sequence joins TRBV4-3 and TRBJ1-4, with D tentatively TRBD1 (5 bases). The TCR comes from a human donor in good health. Some clones in this sample may be carry-over from other donors' samples. Sequenced input: PBMCs. CDR3 sequence: CASSPTVVEKLFF. The CDR3 DNA follows: TGCGCCAGCAGCCCGACAGTGGTGGAAAAACTGTTTTTT.